This TCR beta chain appears in the sequencing data of a study of cytomegalovirus exposure and HLA in healthy donors. Study conclusions and caveats: Later analysis revealed greater clonal expansion in HLA-associated TCR beta chains than in equally common others. Apart from CMV serostatus, no immune exposure information was available. With later analysis, a missense DCLRE1C variant became linked to TCR beta V- and J-gene trimming. As a later analysis showed, several of the most significant clusters appeared to be linked to common viral pathogens.

PCR involved 60 Vbeta and 13 Jbeta primers. Measured with immunoSEQ multiplex PCR; TCRdb has only the in-frame clones, and not every one. The profile covers about 200,000 clones, with about 80% appearing a single time and 0.63% taken by the ten largest. A remark on this clone: Its target is not known.

Material: PBMCs. The sequence derives from a man between 18 and 35 years old in good health and CMV-seronegative.

CDR3 DNA sequence: TGTGCCAGTAGTATCAGTGTGAGCGCTGAAGCTTTCTTT. This sequence encodes CASSISVSAEAFF. This chain uses TRBV19 with TRBJ1-1; D call uncertain. Trimming left V 3 bases short and J 6 bases short, with 11 bases between. This CDR3 has 13 residues. Germline lookup yields CDR1 LNHDA and CDR2 SQIVND (reference sequence). The whole variable domain, remainder taken from reference TRBV19 and TRBJ1-1, is DGGITQSPKYLFRKEGQNVTLSCEQNLNHDAMYWYRQDPGQGLRLIYYSQIVNDFQKGDIAEGYSVSREKKESFPLTVTSAQKNPTAFYLCASSISVSAEAFFGQGTRLTVV.